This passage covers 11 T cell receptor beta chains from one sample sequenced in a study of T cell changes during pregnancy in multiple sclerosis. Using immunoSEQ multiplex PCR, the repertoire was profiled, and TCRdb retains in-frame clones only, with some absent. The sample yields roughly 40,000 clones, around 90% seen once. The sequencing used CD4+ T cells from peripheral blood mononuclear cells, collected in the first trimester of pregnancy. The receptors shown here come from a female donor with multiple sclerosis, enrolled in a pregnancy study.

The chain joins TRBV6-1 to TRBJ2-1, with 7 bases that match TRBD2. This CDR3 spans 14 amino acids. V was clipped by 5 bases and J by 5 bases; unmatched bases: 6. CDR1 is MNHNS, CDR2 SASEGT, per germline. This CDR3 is CASSRDYANNEQFF. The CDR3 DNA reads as TGTGCCAGCAGTCGGGACTACGCAAACAATGAGCAGTTCTTC.

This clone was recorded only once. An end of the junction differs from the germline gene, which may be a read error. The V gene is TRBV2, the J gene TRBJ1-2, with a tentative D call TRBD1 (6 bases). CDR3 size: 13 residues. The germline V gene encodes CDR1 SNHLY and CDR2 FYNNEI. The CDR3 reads CASKGFTGMGLDF. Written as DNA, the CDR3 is TGTGCCAGCAAAGGATTTACAGGGATGGGGCTGGACTTC.

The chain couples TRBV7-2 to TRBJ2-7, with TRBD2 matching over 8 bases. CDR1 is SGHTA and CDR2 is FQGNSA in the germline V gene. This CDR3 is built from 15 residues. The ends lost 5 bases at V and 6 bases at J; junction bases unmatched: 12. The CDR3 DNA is TGTGCCAGCAGCCGCAATAGCGGGGCCCCCCTCGAGCAGTACTTC. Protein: CASSRNSGAPLEQYF.

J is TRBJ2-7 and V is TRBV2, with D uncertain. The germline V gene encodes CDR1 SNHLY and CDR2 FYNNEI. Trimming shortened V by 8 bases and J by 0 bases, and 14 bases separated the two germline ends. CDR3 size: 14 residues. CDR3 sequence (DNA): TGTGCCAGCCATCTGCAGTATTCCTCCTACGAGCAGTACTTC. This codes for CASHLQYSSYEQYF. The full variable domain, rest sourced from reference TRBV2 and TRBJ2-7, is EPEVTQTPSHQVTQMGQEVILRCVPISNHLYFYWYRQILGQKVEFLVSFYNNEISEKSEIFDDQFSVERPDGSNFTLKIRSTKLEDSAMYFCASHLQYSSYEQYFGPGTRLTVT.

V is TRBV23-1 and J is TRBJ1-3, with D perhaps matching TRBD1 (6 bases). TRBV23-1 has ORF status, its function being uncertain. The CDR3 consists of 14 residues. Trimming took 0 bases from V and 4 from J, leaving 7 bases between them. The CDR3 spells CASSQSGGGNTIYF. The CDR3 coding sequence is TGCGCCAGCAGTCAATCAGGGGGAGGAAACACCATATATTTT.

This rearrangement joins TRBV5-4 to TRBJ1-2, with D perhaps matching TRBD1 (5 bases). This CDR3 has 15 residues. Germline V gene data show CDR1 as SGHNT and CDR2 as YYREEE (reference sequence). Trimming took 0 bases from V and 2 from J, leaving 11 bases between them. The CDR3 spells CASSLAGRRNYGYTF. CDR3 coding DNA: TGTGCCAGCAGCTTGGCAGGGCGCAGGAACTATGGCTACACCTTC.

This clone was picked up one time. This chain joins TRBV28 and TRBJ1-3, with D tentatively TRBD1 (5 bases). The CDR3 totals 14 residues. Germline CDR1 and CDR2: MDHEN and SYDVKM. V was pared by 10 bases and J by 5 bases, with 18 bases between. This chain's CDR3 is CATRPQQVRNTIYF. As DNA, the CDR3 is TGTGCCACCCGGCCCCAACAGGTCCGAAACACCATATATTTT.

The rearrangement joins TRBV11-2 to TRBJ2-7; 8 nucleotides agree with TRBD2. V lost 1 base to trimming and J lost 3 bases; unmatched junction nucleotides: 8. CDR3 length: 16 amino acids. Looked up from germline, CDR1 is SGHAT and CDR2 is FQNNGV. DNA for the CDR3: TGTGCCAGCAGCTTAGCAGCTAGCGGGCCTATCTACGAGCAGTACTTC. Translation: CASSLAASGPIYEQYF.

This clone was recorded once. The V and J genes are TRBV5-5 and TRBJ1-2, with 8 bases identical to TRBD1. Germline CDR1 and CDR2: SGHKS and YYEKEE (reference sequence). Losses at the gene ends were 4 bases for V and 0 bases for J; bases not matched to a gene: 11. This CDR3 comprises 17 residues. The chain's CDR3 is CASSPHPGQATNYGYTF. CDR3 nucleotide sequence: TGTGCCAGCAGCCCCCATCCGGGACAGGCGACTAACTATGGCTACACCTTC.

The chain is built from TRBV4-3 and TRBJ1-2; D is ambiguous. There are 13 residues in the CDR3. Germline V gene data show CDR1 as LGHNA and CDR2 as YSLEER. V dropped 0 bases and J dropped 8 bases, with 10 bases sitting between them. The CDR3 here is CASSQETGEGYTF. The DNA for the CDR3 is TGCGCCAGCAGCCAAGAAACGGGAGAAGGCTACACCTTC.

This chain's CDR3 is CASSDTSGFYNEQFF. The CDR3 nucleotides are TGCGCCAGCAGTGATACTAGCGGCTTTTACAATGAGCAGTTCTTC. The chain recombines TRBV10-1 with TRBJ2-1, with 8 bases aligning to TRBD2. The CDR3 is 15 amino acids. Germline V gene sequence: CDR1 WNHNN, CDR2 SYGVQD (reference sequence). V lost 3 bases to trimming and J lost 4 bases; unmatched junction nucleotides: 5.